This entry lists 10 T cell receptor beta chains sequenced from one sample in a study of spatial heterogeneity in lung cancer. Study observations and caveats: Mutation counts in tumors were tracked by counts of expanded intratumoral alpha and beta TCRs.

TCRdb ran MiXCR on the 5' RACE reads and lists one entry per CDR3 protein. In the table there are a few thousand distinct CDR3 sequences, roughly 13% of which are singletons. Their recognized antigens are unknown. Time point defined: sample taken at primary tumor resection. Material: lung tumor tissue, obtained at surgery. Receptors originate from a male donor with early-stage non-small cell lung cancer.

By proportion, this clonotype is medium-sized. This chain uses TRBV9 with TRBJ2-7, with 8 bases identical to TRBD2. V dropped 0 bases and J dropped 1; count of bases not matched to a gene: 9. Germline CDR1 is SGDLS and CDR2 is YYNGEE. This CDR3 is 17 amino acids long. CDR3 DNA sequence: TGTGCCAGCAGCGTAGGCTATGGGCGGGGGGCGTCCTACGAGCAGTACTTC. This encodes CASSVGYGRGASYEQYF.

By share, this clonotype counts as medium-sized. This sequence joins TRBV30 and TRBJ2-3; unclear D gene. Germline lookup yields CDR1 GTSNPN and CDR2 SVGIG (reference sequence). This CDR3 comprises 12 residues. The V end lost 1 base, the J end lost 6 bases, and 8 bases lay between the germline ends. CDR3: CAWSGQFDTQYF. In nucleotides, the CDR3 is TGTGCCTGGAGTGGTCAGTTCGATACGCAGTATTTT.

By share of the sample, this clonotype is large. V gene TRBV3-1 combines with J gene TRBJ2-1, with unresolved D. The CDR3 spans 13 residues. V gave up 3 bases and J gave up 6 bases, with 9 bases separating them. The germline CDR1 and CDR2 sequences are LGHDT and YNNKEL (reference sequence). The CDR3 DNA reads as TGTGCCAGCAGCCATCTAGGTACCAATGAGCAGTTCTTC. Its protein product is CASSHLGTNEQFF.

This clonotype is termed large. The chain has TRBV2 and TRBJ1-1, with D hard to call. Germline V gives CDR1 SNHLY, CDR2 FYNNEI. Trimming removed 5 bases at V and 4 bases at J, with 14 bases between. This CDR3 is 14 amino acids long. The CDR3 protein is CASSRGLASTEAFF. The CDR3 region has the DNA TGTGCCAGCAGTCGTGGACTGGCAAGCACTGAAGCTTTCTTT.

Judged by abundance, this clonotype is large (0.1 to 1%). V usage is TRBV6-2 or TRBV6-3 and J usage is TRBJ2-7; D is unresolved. Germline V gives CDR1 MNHEY, CDR2 SVGEGT. Trimming left V 0 bases short and J 4 bases short, with 19 bases between. The CDR3 is made up of 17 amino acids. In nucleotides, the CDR3 is TGTGCCAGCAGTTACTCCGCAACCTTGGCGGCGGTTTACGAGCAGTACTTC. Its protein product is CASSYSATLAAVYEQYF.

In this sample, this clonotype turned up many times. The chain carries TRBV24-1 and TRBJ1-2; D unclear. Looked up from germline, CDR1 is KGHDR and CDR2 is SFDVKD. V lost 4 bases to trimming and J lost 3 bases, with 5 bases between them. The length of the CDR3 is 12 residues. CDR3 sequence: CATSDPYYGYTF. The CDR3 DNA is TGTGCCACCAGTGACCCCTACTATGGCTACACCTTC.

In its sample, this clonotype is medium-sized. The chain joins TRBV5-4 to TRBJ2-7, with 9 bases fitting TRBD2. Germline V lookup: CDR1 SGHNT, CDR2 YYREEE (reference sequence). After removal of 1 base from V and 6 bases from J, the junction contained 5 bases not matched to a gene. The CDR3 is 14 amino acids. The CDR3 spells CASSLRRGGGEQYF. The CDR3 nucleotides read TGTGCCAGCAGCTTGAGGCGGGGGGGCGGCGAGCAGTACTTC.

This clonotype is categorized as large. V usage is TRBV27 and J usage is TRBJ2-7, with D tentatively TRBD2 (7 bases). V gave up 3 bases and J gave up 3 bases, with 15 bases separating them. This CDR3 spans 15 amino acids. The germline CDR1 and CDR2 sequences are MNHEY and SMNVEV (reference sequence). CDR3 coding DNA: TGTGCCAGCAGTTTTTCCGGGGGGCCCCGCTACGAGCAGTACTTC. It specifies CASSFSGGPRYEQYF.

This sequence joins TRBV4-3 and TRBJ2-6; unclear D gene. V lost 4 bases and J lost 4, with 8 bases in between. This CDR3 comprises 14 residues. Germline CDR1 LGHNA, CDR2 YSLEER. CDR3 in amino acids: CASSPTWGANVLTF. The CDR3 nucleotides read TGCGCCAGCAGCCCCACCTGGGGGGCCAACGTCCTGACTTTC.

By sample fraction, this clonotype is medium-sized (0.01 to 0.1%). V usage is TRBV11-2 and J usage is TRBJ1-3; D is possibly TRBD1 (5 bases). Germline CDR1 and CDR2: SGHAT and FQNNGV. The CDR3 contains 14 residues. V was cut by 5 bases and J by 4 bases, with 12 bases left in between. The DNA for the CDR3 is TGTGCCAGCAGCCGGGACCGTTTAGGAAACACCATATATTTT. It specifies CASSRDRLGNTIYF.